This TCR beta chain came from a study of Graves' ophthalmopathy and Graves' hyperthyroidism. The TCR beta CDR3 regions underwent amplification from RNA transcripts. In the first round, RT-PCR was carried out with HTBI primers, and a multiplex PCR formed the second round. MiXCR, applied by TCRdb to the multiplex PCR reads, yields one record per CDR3 protein. Seen here are 500,000 to 600,000 distinct CDR3 sequences, approximately 37% observed once, and the top ten hold around 4%. V lost 6 bases to trimming and J lost 3 bases, with 20 bases between them. Germline V gives CDR1 ENHRY, CDR2 SYGVKD. This CDR3 has 16 amino acids.

The chain carries TRBV10-3 and TRBJ1-2; D possibly corresponds to TRBD1 (6 bases). The sequence was obtained from an adult man with Graves' hyperthyroidism. What was sequenced was peripheral blood or thyroid tissue (not recorded which). The CDR3 loop is CAISTGSLGLDYGYTF. The CDR3 DNA reads TGTGCCATCAGCACAGGGTCGCTGGGATTGGACTATGGCTACACCTTC.